The entry below gives a single TCR beta chain sequence along with its context. The sample is drawn from a study of blood T cell repertoires in COVID-19. Looking at the study overall: In each case, the material was cDNA or gDNA derived from T cells, B-cell-depleted T cells, or PBMCs.

In the original processing: Counts of nucleated cells, estimated from reference gene primer amplification, were obtained. Generated by immunoSEQ multiplex PCR, the TCRdb table keeps only in-frame clones and is missing some. V, J and clone size are those of that table, while D and trimming were read from the DNA. The table shows 180,000 or so clones, with around 80% occurring only once. Germline-derived CDR1 and CDR2 are LNHDA and SQIVND (reference sequence). The CDR3 contains 15 residues. V shed 0 bases, J shed 7 bases, and the junction held 4 bases outside the gene matches. Seattle-derived patients entered the study during active infection and were followed longitudinally.

The specimen sequenced was peripheral blood. This chain uses TRBV19 with TRBJ2-4; 9 bases are a match to TRBD1. The clonotype comes from a woman over 75 with COVID-19, enrolled during active disease. The CDR3 region is CASSIDRDRVNIQYF. The CDR3, as DNA: TGTGCCAGTAGTATAGATAGGGACAGGGTTAACATTCAGTACTTC.